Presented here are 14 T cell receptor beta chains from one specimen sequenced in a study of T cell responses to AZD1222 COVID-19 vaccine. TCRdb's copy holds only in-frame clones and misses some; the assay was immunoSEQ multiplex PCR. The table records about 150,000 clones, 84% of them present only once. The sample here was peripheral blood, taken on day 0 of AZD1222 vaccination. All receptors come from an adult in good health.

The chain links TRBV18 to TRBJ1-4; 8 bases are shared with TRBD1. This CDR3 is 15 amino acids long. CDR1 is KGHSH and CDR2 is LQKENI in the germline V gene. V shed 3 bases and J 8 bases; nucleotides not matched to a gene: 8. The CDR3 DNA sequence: TGTGCCAGCTCACCCGCCACAGGGGGAGGCGAAAAACTGTTTTTT. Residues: CASSPATGGGEKLFF.

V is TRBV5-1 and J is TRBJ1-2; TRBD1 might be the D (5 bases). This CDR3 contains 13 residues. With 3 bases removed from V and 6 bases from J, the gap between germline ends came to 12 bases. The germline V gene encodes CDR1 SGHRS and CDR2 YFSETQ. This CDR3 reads CASSSEGYDGYTF. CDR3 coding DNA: TGCGCCAGCAGCTCTGAGGGGTACGATGGCTACACCTTC.

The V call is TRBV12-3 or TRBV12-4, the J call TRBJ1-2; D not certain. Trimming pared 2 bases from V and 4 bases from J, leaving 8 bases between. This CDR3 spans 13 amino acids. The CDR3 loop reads CASSLTAAYGYTF. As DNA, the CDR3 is TGTGCCAGCAGTTTAACGGCAGCCTATGGCTACACCTTC.

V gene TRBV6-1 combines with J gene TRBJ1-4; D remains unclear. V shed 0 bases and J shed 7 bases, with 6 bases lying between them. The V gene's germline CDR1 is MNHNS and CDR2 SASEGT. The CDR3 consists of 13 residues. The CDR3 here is CASSEAAAEKLFF. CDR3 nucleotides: TGTGCCAGCAGTGAAGCGGCTGCTGAAAAACTGTTTTTT.

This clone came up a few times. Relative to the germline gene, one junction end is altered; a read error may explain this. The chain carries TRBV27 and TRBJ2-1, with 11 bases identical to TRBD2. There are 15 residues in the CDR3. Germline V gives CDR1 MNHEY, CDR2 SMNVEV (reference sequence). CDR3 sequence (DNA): TGTGCCAGCAGATTATCTAGCGGGGGGCTCAATGAGCAGTTCTTC. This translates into CASRLSSGGLNEQFF.

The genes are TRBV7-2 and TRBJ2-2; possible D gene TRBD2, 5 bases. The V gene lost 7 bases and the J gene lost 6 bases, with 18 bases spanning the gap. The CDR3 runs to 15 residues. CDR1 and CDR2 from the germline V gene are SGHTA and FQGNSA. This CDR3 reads CASTVREIRSGELFF. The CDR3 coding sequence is TGTGCCAGCACCGTTAGGGAGATTCGGTCCGGGGAGCTGTTTTTT.

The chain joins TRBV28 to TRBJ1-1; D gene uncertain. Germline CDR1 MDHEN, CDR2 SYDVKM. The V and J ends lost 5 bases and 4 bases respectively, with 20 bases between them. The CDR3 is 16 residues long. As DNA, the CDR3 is TGTGCCAGCAGTACTGAAAGGGCTGGGTGGGGCACTGAAGCTTTCTTT. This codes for CASSTERAGWGTEAFF.

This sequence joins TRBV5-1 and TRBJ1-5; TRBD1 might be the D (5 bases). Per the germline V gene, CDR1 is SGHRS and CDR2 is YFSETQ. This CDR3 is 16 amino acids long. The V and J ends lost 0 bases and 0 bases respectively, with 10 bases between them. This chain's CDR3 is CASSLGDVYSNQPQHF. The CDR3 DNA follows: TGCGCCAGCAGCTTGGGGGACGTCTATAGCAATCAGCCCCAGCATTTT. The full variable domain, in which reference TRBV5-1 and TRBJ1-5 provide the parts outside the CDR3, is KAGVTQTPRYLIKTRGQQVTLSCSPISGHRSVSWYQQTPGQGLQFLFEYFSETQRNKGNFPGRFSGRQFSNSRSEMNVSTLELGDSALYLCASSLGDVYSNQPQHFGDGTRLSIL.

Here the CDR3 DNA reads TGCGCCAGCAGCCGCGACTCACTAGCCAAAAACATTCAGTACTTC. This encodes CASSRDSLAKNIQYF. This sequence joins TRBV5-1 and TRBJ2-4, with unresolved D. This CDR3 contains 15 residues. From germline, CDR1 is SGHRS and CDR2 YFSETQ. V gave up 4 bases and J gave up 0 bases, with 11 bases separating them.

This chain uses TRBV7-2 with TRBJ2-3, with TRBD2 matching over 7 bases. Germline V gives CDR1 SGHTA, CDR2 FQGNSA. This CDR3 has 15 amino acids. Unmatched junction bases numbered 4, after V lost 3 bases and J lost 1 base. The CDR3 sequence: CASSLFAGGTDTQYF. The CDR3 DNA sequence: TGTGCCAGCAGCTTGTTCGCGGGGGGCACAGATACGCAGTATTTT.

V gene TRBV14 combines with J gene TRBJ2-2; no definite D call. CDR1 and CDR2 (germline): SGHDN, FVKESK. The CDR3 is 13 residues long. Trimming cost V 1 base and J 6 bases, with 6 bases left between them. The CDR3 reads CASSQARAGELFF. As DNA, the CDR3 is TGTGCCAGCAGCCAAGCTCGTGCCGGGGAGCTGTTTTTT.

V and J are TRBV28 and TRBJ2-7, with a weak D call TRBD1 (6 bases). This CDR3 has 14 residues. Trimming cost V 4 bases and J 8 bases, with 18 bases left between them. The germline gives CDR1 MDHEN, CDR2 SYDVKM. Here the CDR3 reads CASSYRDNSIQQYF. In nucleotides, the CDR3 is TGTGCCAGCAGTTACCGGGACAACTCCATCCAGCAGTACTTC.

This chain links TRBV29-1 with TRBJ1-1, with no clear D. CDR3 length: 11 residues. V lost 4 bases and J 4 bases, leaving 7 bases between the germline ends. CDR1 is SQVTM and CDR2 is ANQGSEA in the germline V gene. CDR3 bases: TGCAGCGTTGTTGACCTCACTGAAGCTTTCTTT. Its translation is CSVVDLTEAFF. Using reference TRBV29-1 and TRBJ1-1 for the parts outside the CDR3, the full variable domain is SAVISQKPSRDICQRGTSLTIQCQVDSQVTMMFWYRQQPGQSLTLIATANQGSEATYESGFVIDKFPISRPNLTFSTLTVSNMSPEDSSIYLCSVVDLTEAFFGQGTRLTVV.

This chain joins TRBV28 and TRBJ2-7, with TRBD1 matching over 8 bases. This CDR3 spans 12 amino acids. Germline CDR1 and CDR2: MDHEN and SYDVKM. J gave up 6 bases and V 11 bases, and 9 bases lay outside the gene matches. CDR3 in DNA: TGTGCCGCTGGACAGGGTAAAAGCGAGCAGTACTTC. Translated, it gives CAAGQGKSEQYF.